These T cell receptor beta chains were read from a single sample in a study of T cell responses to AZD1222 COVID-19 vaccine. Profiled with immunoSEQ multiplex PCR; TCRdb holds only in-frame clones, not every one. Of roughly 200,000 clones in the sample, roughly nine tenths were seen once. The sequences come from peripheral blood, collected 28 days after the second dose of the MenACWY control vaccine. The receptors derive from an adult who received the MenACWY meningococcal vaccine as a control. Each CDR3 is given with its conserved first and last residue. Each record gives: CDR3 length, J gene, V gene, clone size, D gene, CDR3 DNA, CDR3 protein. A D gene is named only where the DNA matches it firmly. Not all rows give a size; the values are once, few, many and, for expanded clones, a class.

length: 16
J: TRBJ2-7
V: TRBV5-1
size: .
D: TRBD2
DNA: TGCGCCAGCAGCTTGGAGGGACTAGGCGGGAGTTACGAGCAGTACTTC
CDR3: CASSLEGLGGSYEQYF

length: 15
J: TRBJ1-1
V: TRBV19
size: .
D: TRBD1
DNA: TGTGCCAGTACAAGGGGGCAGGGGGCCCAAACTGAAGCTTTCTTT
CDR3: CASTRGQGAQTEAFF

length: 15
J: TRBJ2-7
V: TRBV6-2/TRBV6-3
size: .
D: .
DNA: TGTGCCAGCAGTTACTCTAGCGTAAACCGCTACGAGCAGTACTTC
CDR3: CASSYSSVNRYEQYF

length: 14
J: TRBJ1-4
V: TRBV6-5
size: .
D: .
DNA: TGTGCCAGCAGTTACGGGGTCGGGAGTGAAAAACTGTTTTTT
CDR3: CASSYGVGSEKLFF

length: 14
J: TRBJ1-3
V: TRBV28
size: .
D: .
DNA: TGTGCCAGCAGGAAAGGGGGTCCCGGAAACACCATATATTTT
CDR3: CASRKGGPGNTIYF

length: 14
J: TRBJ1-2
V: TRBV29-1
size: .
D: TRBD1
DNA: TGCAGCGTTGAAGGGGCAGGGGGGCTTAATGGCTACACCTTC
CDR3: CSVEGAGGLNGYTF

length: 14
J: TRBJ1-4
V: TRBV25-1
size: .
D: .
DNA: TGTGCCAGCAAACCTGACGTCAGTAATGAAAAACTGTTTTTT
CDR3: CASKPDVSNEKLFF

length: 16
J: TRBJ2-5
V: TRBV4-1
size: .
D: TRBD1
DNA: TGCGCCAGCAGCCCACCTGGGACAGGGCACCAAGAGACCCAGTACTTC
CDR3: CASSPPGTGHQETQYF

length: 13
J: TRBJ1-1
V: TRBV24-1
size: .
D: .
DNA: TGTGCCACCAGTCCCGACCAGAACACTGAAGCTTTCTTT
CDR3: CATSPDQNTEAFF

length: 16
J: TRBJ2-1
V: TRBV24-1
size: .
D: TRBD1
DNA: TGTGCCACCAGTGATTCCGGGACAGGGTCCTACAATGAGCAGTTCTTC
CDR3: CATSDSGTGSYNEQFF

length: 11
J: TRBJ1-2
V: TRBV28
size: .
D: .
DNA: TGTGCCACCGAGAGACAGACCGGCTACACCTTC
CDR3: CATERQTGYTF

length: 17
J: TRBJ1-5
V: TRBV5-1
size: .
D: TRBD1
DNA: TGCGCCAGCAGCCCTGGGCCCCTGAGGGGGCGCGATCAGCCCCAGCATTTT
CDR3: CASSPGPLRGRDQPQHF

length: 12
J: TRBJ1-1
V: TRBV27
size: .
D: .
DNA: TGTGCCAGCAGTTTTCTAGGGACTGAAGCTTTCTTT
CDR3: CASSFLGTEAFF

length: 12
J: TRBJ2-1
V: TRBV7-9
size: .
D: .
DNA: TGTGCCAGCTGCCCCGCTTCCGATGAGCAGTTCTTC
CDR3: CASCPASDEQFF

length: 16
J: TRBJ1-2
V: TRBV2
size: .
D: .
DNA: TGTGCCAGCAGACAGTTCGGGACATTGAGGAACTATGGCTACACCTTC
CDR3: CASRQFGTLRNYGYTF

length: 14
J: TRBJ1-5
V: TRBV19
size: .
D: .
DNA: TGTGCCAGTAGTGTTCAGGCGACCGGCGTGCCCCAGCATTTT
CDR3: CASSVQATGVPQHF

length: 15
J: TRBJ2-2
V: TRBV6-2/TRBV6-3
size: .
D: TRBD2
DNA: TGTGCCAGCAGCTGGGGGGGGGCGAACACCGGGGAGCTGTTTTTT
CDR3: CASSWGGANTGELFF

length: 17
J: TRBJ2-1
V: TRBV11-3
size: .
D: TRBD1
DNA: TGTGCCAGCAGCTTAAGGTCGGGACAGGGGATTTTTAATGAGCAGTTCTTC
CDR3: CASSLRSGQGIFNEQFF

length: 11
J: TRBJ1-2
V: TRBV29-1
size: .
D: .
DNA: TGCAGCGTCCTCTCGACAGGTGGCTACACCTTC
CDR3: CSVLSTGGYTF

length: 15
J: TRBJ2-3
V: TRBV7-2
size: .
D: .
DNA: TGTGCCAGCAGCTTAAGAGGCTATACGACAGATACGCAGTATTTT
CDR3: CASSLRGYTTDTQYF

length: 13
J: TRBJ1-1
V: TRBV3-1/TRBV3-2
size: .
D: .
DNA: TGTGCCAGCAGCCAAGTTTCGGCGGGAGAAGCTTTCTTT
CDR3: CASSQVSAGEAFF

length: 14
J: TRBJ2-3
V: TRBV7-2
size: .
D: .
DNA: TGTGCCAGCAGCTCGACAACCAGCACAGATACGCAGTATTTT
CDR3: CASSSTTSTDTQYF

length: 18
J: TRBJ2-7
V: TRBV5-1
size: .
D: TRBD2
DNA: TGCGCCAGCAGCTACGATCCCCCTACTAGCGGGTTCTCCTACGAGCAGTACTTC
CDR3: CASSYDPPTSGFSYEQYF

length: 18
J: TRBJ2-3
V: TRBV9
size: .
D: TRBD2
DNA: TGTGCCAGCAGCCCAGCTAGGGGACTAGCGGGATATACAGATACGCAGTATTTT
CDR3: CASSPARGLAGYTDTQYF

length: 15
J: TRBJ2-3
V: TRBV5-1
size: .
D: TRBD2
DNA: TGCGCCAGCAGCTTGGTTAGCGGGGCCACAGATACGCAGTATTTT
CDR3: CASSLVSGATDTQYF

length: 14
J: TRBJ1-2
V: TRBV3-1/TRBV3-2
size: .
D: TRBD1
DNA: TGTGCCAGCAGCCAAGAGGACAGGGATGGTGGCTACACCTTC
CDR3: CASSQEDRDGGYTF

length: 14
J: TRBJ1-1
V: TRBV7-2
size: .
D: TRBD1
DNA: TGTGCCAGCAGCACGGGGGCAGGGGGAACTGAAGCTTTCTTT
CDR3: CASSTGAGGTEAFF

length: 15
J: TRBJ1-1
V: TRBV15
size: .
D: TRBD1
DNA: TGTGCCACCAGCAGCGACAGGGGCAGAACGACTGAAGCTTTCTTT
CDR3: CATSSDRGRTTEAFF

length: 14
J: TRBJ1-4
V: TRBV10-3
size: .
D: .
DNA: TGTGCCATCAGTCCTGGGGGTATAGAAGAAAAACTGTTTTTT
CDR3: CAISPGGIEEKLFF

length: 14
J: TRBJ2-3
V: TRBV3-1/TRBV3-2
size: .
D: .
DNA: TGTGCCAGCAGCCAAGACGGGAGTTCAGATACGCAGTATTTT
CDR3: CASSQDGSSDTQYF

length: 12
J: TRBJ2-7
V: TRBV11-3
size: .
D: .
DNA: TGTGCCAGCAGCTTAGATAGCTACGAGCAGTACTTC
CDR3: CASSLDSYEQYF

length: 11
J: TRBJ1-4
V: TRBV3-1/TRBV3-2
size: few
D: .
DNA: TGTGCCAGCAGCCAAAATGAAAAACTGTTTTTT
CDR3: CASSQNEKLFF

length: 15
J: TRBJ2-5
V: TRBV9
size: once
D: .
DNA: TGTGCCAGCAGTCCCTTCCCGGACGGCCGGGAGACCCAGTACTTC
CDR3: CASSPFPDGRETQYF